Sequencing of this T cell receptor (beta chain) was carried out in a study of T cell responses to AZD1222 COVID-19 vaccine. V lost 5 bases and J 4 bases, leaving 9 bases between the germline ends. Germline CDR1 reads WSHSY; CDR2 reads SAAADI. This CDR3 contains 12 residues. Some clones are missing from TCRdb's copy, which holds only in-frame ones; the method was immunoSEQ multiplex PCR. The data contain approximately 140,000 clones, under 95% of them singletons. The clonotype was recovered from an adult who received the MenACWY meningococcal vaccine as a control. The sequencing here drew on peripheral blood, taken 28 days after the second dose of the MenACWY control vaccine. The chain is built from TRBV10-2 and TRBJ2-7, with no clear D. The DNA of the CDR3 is TGCGCCAGCAGTCTGACGGCTTACGAGCAGTACTTC. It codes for CASSLTAYEQYF.